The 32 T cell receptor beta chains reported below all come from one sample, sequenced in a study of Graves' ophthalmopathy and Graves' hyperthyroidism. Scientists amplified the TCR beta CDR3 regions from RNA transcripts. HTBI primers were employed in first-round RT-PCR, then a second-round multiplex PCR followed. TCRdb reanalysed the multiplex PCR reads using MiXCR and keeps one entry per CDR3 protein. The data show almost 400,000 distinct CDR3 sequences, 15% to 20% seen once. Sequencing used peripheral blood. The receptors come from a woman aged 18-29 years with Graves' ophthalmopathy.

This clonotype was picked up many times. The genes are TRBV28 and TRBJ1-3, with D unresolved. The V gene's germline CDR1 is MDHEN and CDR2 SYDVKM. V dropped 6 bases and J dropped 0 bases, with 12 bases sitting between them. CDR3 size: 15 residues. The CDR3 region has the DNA TGTGCCAGCAGCCTCGTACGGAGCTCTGGAAACACCATATATTTT. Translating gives CASSLVRSSGNTIYF.

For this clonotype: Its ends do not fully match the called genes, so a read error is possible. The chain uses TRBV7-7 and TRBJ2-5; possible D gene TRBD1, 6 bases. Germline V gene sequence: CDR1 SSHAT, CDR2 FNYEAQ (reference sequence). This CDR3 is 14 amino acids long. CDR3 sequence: CASSLQGGSDTQYF. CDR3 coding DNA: TGTGCTAGCAGCTTGCAAGGGGGTTCTGACACCCAGTACTTC.

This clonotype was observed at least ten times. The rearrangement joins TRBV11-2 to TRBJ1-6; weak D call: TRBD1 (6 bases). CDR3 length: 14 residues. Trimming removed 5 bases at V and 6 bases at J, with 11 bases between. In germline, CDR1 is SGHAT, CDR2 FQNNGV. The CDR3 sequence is CASSASRGNSPLHF. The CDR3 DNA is TGTGCCAGCAGCGCAAGCAGGGGTAATTCACCCCTCCACTTT.

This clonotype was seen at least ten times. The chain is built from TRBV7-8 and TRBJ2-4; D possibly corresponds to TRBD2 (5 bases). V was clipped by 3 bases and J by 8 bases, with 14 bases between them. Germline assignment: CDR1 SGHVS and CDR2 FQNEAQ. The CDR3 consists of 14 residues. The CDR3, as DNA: TGTGCCAGCAGCTTCTATCTAGCTAGGGACATTCAGTACTTC. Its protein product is CASSFYLARDIQYF.

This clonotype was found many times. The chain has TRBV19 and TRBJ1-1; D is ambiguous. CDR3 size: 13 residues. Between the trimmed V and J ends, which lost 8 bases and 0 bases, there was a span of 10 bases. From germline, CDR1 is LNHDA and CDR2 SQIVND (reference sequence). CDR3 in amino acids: CASRSAVNTEAFF. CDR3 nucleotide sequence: TGTGCCAGTCGTAGTGCAGTGAACACTGAAGCTTTCTTT.

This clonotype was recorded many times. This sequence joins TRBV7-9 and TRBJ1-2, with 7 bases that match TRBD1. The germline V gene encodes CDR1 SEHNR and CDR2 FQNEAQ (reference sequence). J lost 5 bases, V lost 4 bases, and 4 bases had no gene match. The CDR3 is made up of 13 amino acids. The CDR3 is CASSSTGRYGYTF. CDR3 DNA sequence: TGTGCCAGCAGCTCGACAGGGAGGTATGGCTACACCTTC.

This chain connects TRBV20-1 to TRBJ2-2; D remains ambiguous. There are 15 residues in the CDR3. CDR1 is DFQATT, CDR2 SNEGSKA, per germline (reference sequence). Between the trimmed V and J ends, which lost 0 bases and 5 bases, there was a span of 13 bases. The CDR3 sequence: CSARDGASPTGELFF. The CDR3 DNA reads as TGCAGTGCTAGAGATGGTGCCTCGCCAACCGGGGAGCTGTTTTTT.

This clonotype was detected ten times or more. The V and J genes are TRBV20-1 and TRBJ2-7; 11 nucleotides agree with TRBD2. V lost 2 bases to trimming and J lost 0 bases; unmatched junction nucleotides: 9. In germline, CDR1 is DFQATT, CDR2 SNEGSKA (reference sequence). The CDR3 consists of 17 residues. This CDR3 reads CSARKHVGLAVSYEQYF. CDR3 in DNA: TGCAGTGCTAGAAAACACGTGGGACTAGCGGTCTCCTACGAGCAGTACTTC.

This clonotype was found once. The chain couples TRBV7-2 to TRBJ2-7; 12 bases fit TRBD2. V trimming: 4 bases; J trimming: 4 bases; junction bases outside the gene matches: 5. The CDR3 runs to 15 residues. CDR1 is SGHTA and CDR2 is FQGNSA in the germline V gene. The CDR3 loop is CASSSRTSGTYEQYF. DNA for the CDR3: TGTGCCAGCAGCTCGCGGACTAGCGGGACGTACGAGCAGTACTTC.

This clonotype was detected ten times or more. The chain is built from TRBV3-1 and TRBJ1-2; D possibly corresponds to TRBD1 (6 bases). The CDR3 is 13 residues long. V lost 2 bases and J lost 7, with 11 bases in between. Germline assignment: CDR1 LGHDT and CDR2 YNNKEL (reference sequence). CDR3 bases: TGTGCCAGCAGCCAAAGTACAGGGAGTGGCTACACCTTC. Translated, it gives CASSQSTGSGYTF.

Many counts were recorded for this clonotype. CDR3 sequence: CASSFEQPLSQGQGDYGYTF. The CDR3 nucleotides are TGTGCCAGCAGCTTCGAACAACCTCTTTCCCAGGGACAGGGGGATTATGGCTACACCTTC. The genes are TRBV5-6 and TRBJ1-2, with TRBD1 identical over 11 bases. From germline, CDR1 is SGHDT and CDR2 YYEEEE. The CDR3 has 20 residues. V lost 2 bases, J lost 5 bases, and 20 bases stayed unmatched.

CDR3 amino acids: CASSQSLGTEAFF. CDR3 in DNA: TGTGCCAGCAGCCAATCCTTGGGCACTGAAGCTTTCTTT. V is TRBV3-1 and J is TRBJ1-1; D is unclear. CDR1 is LGHDT, CDR2 YNNKEL, per germline (reference sequence). With 2 bases removed from V and 4 bases from J, the gap between germline ends came to 8 bases. This CDR3 contains 13 residues.

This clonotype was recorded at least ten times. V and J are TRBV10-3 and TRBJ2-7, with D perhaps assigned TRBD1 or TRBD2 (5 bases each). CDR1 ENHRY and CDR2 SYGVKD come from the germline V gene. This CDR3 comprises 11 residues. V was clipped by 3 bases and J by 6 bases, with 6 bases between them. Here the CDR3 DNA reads TGTGCCATCAGTGACGGGGCCGAGCAGTACTTC. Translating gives CAISDGAEQYF.

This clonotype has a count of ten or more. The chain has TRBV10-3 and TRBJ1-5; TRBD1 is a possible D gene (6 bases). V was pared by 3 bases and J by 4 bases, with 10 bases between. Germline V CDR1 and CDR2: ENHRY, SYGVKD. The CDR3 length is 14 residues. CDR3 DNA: TGTGCCATCAGTGAACGGACAGCTAATCAGCCCCAGCATTTT. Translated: CAISERTANQPQHF.

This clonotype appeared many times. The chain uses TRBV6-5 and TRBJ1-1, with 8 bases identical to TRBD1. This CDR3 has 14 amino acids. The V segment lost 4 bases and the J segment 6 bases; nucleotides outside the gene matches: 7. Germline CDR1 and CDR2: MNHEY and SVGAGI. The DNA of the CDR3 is TGTGCCAGCAGTTTGCAGGGGGCTAGGTCTGAAGCTTTCTTT. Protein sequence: CASSLQGARSEAFF.

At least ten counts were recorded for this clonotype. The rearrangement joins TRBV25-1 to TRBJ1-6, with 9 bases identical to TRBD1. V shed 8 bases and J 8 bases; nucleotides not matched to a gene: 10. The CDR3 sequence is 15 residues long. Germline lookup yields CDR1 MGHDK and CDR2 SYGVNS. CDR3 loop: CASGGGTGIDSPLHF. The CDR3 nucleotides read TGTGCCAGCGGGGGGGGGACAGGGATCGATTCACCCCTCCACTTT.

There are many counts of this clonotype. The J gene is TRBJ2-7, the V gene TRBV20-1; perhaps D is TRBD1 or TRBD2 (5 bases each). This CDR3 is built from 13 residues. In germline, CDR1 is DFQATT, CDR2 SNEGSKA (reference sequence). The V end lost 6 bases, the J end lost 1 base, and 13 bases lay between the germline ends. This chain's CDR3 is CSAARDRSYEQYF. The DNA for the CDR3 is TGCAGTGCCGCACGGGACCGATCCTACGAGCAGTACTTC.

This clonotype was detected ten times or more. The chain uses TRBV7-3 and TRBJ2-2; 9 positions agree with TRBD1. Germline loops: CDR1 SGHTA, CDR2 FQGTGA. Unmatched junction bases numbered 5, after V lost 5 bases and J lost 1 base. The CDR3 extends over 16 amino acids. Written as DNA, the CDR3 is TGTGCCAGCAGCCTACAGGACAGGGGGAACACCGGGGAGCTGTTTTTT. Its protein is CASSLQDRGNTGELFF.

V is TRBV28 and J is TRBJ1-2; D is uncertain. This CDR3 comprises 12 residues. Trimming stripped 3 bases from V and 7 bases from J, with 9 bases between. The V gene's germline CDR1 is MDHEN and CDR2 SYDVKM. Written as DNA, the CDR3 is TGTGCCAGCAGTTTTTCCCCACGTGGCTACACCTTC. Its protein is CASSFSPRGYTF.

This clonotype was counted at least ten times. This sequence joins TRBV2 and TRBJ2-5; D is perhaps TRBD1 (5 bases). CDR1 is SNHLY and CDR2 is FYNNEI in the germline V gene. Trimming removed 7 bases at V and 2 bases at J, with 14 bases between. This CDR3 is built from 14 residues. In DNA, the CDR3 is TGTGCCAGCATTCAGGGAAGGGGTCAAGAGACCCAGTACTTC. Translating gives CASIQGRGQETQYF.

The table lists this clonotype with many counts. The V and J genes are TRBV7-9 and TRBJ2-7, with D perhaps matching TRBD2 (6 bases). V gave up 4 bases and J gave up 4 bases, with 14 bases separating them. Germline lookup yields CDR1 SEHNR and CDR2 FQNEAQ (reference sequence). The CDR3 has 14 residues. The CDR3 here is CASSYGSLWYEQYF. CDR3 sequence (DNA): TGTGCCAGCAGCTACGGGAGTTTGTGGTACGAGCAGTACTTC.

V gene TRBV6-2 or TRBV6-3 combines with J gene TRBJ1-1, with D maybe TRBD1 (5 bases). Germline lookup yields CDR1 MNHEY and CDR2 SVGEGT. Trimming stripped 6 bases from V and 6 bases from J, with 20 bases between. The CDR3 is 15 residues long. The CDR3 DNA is TGTGCCAGCAGACTAACCGGGGCGGTTAGCTCTGAAGCTTTCTTT. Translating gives CASRLTGAVSSEAFF.

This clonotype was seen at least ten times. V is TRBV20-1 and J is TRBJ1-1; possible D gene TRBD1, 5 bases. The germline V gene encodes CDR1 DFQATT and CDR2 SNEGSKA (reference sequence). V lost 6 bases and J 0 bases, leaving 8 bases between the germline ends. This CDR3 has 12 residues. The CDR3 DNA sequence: TGCAGTGCGACGGACATGAACACTGAAGCTTTCTTT. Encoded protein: CSATDMNTEAFF.

CDR3 coding DNA: TGTGCCAGCAGAATCTCAGGGGATTCGTACGAGCAGTACTTC. It encodes CASRISGDSYEQYF. This rearrangement joins TRBV12-3 or TRBV12-4 to TRBJ2-7, with D maybe TRBD1 (6 bases). This CDR3 region has 14 residues. V shed 6 bases and J shed 4 bases, with 16 bases lying between them.

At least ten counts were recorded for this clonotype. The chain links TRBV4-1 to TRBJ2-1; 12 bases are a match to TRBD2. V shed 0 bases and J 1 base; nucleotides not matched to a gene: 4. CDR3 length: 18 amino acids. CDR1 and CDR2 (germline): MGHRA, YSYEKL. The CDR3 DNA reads TGCGCCAGCAGCCAAGAGCCTAGCGGGGGGGGATCCTACAATGAGCAGTTCTTC. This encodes CASSQEPSGGGSYNEQFF.

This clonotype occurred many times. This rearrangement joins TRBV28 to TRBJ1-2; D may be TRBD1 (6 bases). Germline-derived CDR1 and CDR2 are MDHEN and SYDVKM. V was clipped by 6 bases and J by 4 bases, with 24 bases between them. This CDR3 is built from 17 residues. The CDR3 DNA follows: TGTGCCAGCAGCCCGCCGGGACAATCTTATCCATTCTATGGCTACACCTTC. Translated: CASSPPGQSYPFYGYTF.

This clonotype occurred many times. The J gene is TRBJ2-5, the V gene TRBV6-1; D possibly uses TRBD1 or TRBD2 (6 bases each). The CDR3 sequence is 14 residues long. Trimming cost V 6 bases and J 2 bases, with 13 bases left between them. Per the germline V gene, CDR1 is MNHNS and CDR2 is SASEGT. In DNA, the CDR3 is TGTGCCAGCAGGGACTACGGACAGCAAGAGACCCAGTACTTC. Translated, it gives CASRDYGQQETQYF.

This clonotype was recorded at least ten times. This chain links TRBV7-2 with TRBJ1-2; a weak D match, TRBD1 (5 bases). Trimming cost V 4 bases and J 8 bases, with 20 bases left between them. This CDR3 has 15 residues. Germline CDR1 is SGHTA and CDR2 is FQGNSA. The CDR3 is CASSSGVGAPQGYTF. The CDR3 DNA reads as TGTGCCAGCAGCTCAGGTGTTGGGGCGCCTCAGGGCTACACCTTC.

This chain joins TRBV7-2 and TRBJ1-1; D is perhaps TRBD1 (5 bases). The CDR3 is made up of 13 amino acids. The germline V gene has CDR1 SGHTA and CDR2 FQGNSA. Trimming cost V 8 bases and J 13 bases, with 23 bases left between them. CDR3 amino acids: CASGFSPGTRFFF. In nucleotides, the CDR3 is TGTGCCAGCGGATTCTCACCCGGGACGCGATTTTTCTTT. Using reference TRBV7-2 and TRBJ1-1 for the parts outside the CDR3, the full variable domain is GAGVSQSPSNKVTEKGKDVELRCDPISGHTALYWYRQSLGQGLEFLIYFQGNSAPDKSGLPSDRFSAERTGGSVSTLTIQRTQQEDSAVYLCASGFSPGTRFFFGQGTRLTVV.

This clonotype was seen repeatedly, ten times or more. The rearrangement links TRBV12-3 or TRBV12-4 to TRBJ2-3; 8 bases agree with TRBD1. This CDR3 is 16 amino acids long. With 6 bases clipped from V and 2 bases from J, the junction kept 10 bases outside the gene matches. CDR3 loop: CASSPDPDRDTDTQYF. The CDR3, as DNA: TGTGCCAGCAGCCCAGACCCGGACAGGGACACAGATACGCAGTATTTT.

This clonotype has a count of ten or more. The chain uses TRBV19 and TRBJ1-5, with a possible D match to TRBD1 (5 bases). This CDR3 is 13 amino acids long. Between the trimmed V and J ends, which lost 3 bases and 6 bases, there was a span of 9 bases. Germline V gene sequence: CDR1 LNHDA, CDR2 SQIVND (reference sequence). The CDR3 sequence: CASSMSGGQPQHF. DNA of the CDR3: TGTGCCAGTAGTATGAGTGGGGGTCAGCCCCAGCATTTT.

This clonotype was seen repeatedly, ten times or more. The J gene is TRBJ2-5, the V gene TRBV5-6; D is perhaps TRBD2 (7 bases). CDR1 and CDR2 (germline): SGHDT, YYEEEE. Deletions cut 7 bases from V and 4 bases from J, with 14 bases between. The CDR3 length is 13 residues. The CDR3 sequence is CASVGGGRETQYF. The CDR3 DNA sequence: TGTGCCAGCGTGGGGGGGGGCCGAGAGACCCAGTACTTC.